The 31 T cell receptor beta chains below all came from one sample that was sequenced in a study of T cells in Graves' hyperthyroidism and ophthalmopathy (dated by TCRdb to about 2019). The receptor library was made with multiplex PCR. Sequenced using an Illumina HiSeq 2000. The TCR beta CDR3 regions were amplified from RNA transcripts. The TCR CDR3 was subjected to a first round of RT-PCR using the HTBI primer set and the Qiagen OneStep RT-PCR kit. The raw public data were reprocessed by TCRdb itself: fastp quality trimming at Q25, MiXCR clonotype calling, in-frame beta chains only. Each record represents a unique CDR3 protein, reported with the most common genes and DNA among its rows. For this sample the table gives about 560,000 distinct CDR3 sequences, of which around 15% were detected only once. Together, the top ten hold around 18% of the sample. The sample was blood. Source of these receptors: a woman between 18 and 29 years old with Graves' hyperthyroidism.

The chain uses TRBV13 and TRBJ1-5; TRBD1 is a possible D gene (6 bases). Deletions cut 0 bases from V and 8 bases from J, with 11 bases between. CDR3 size: 14 residues. Looked up from germline, CDR1 is PRHDT and CDR2 is FYEKMQ (reference sequence). CDR3 in amino acids: CASSLGQGAKPQHF. The CDR3 region has the DNA TGTGCCAGCAGCTTAGGACAGGGAGCGAAGCCCCAGCATTTT.

This clonotype was detected many times. The chain links TRBV12-3 or TRBV12-4 to TRBJ1-3, with TRBD1 identical over 7 bases. J was trimmed by 4 bases and V by 6 bases; bases with no gene match: 3. The CDR3 spans 13 residues. CDR3 amino acids: CASSGTVGNTIYF. The CDR3 nucleotides are TGTGCCAGCAGCGGGACAGTAGGAAACACCATATATTTT.

This clonotype appeared many times. V usage is TRBV6-1 and J usage is TRBJ2-5; 10 bases agree with TRBD2. V lost 5 bases and J lost 7; bases outside the gene matches: 7. There are 14 residues in the CDR3. Germline CDR1 and CDR2: MNHNS and SASEGT. DNA for the CDR3: TGTGCCAGCAGTTCCGGGACTAGCGTCGGGACCCAGTACTTC. Protein: CASSSGTSVGTQYF.

This clonotype was observed a handful of times. V gene TRBV18 combines with J gene TRBJ2-1; perhaps TRBD2 as D (6 bases). Germline loops: CDR1 KGHSH, CDR2 LQKENI. The CDR3 totals 15 residues. Trimming stripped 3 bases from V and 7 bases from J, with 16 bases between. The CDR3 DNA follows: TGTGCCAGCTCACCCCTTCTACTAGCACGGAATGAGCAGTTCTTC. Translation: CASSPLLLARNEQFF.

This clonotype was seen repeatedly, ten times or more. This sequence joins TRBV6-1 and TRBJ1-1; D not resolved. Trimming removed 6 bases from V and 3 bases from J, with 11 bases in between. Germline loops: CDR1 MNHNS, CDR2 SASEGT. This CDR3 comprises 13 residues. The CDR3 DNA reads as TGTGCCAGCAGGGGCCCACCGCACACTGAAGCTTTCTTT. Its translation is CASRGPPHTEAFF.

This clonotype was seen a few times. CDR3 coding DNA: TGTGCCAGCAGCTTTCTTTCGGCGAGCTCCTACAATGAGCAGTTCTTC. Protein sequence: CASSFLSASSYNEQFF. This chain connects TRBV11-2 to TRBJ2-1, with unresolved D. The CDR3 is made up of 16 amino acids. The germline V and J ends were trimmed by 3 bases and 0 bases, with 12 bases remaining between them. The germline V gene encodes CDR1 SGHAT and CDR2 FQNNGV.

The CDR3, as DNA: TGTGCCAGCAGTCACCTGCTTGGAAGAAAAGATACGCAGTATTTT. Amino acids: CASSHLLGRKDTQYF. The rearrangement joins TRBV6-1 to TRBJ2-3; D not resolved. V was trimmed by 5 bases and J by 5 bases, leaving 17 bases between them. Germline CDR1 is MNHNS and CDR2 is SASEGT. The CDR3 consists of 15 residues.

This clonotype was counted at least ten times. V usage is TRBV29-1 and J usage is TRBJ2-3; the match to TRBD2 covers 7 bases. The CDR3 extends over 15 amino acids. Germline assignment: CDR1 SQVTM and CDR2 ANQGSEA. After removal of 2 bases from V and 4 bases from J, the junction contained 9 bases not matched to a gene. CDR3 sequence reads: CSVEFVAGASDTQYF. CDR3 nucleotides: TGCAGCGTTGAATTTGTGGCGGGAGCTTCAGATACGCAGTATTTT.

This clonotype appeared many times. Here the CDR3 DNA reads TGTGCCAGCAGTTTATTTCAGGGGGGTAATCAGCCCCAGCATTTT. Residues: CASSLFQGGNQPQHF. The chain links TRBV28 to TRBJ1-5, with 7 bases fitting TRBD1. CDR3 length: 15 residues. CDR1 and CDR2 from the germline V gene are MDHEN and SYDVKM. J gave up 4 bases and V 1 base, and 4 bases lay outside the gene matches.

The table lists this clonotype with a few counts. V usage is TRBV7-3 and J usage is TRBJ2-7; maybe TRBD1 (7 bases). V lost 2 bases, J lost 3 bases, and 17 bases lay in between. The V gene's germline CDR1 is SGHTA and CDR2 FQGTGA. This CDR3 contains 16 residues. CDR3 residues: CASSLFGGGNIYEQYF. CDR3 bases: TGTGCCAGCAGCTTATTCGGAGGGGGCAATATCTACGAGCAGTACTTC.

As to this clonotype: The CDR3 ends on some other residue instead of the conserved phenylalanine or tryptophan, so this is likely a read error. V and J are TRBV20-1 and TRBJ2-7, with unresolved D. Germline CDR1 and CDR2: DFQATT and SNEGSKA (reference sequence). The CDR3 is 14 residues long. CDR3 sequence: CSASRQSKDYEQYL. CDR3 sequence (DNA): TGTAGTGCTAGTAGGCAATCAAAGGACTACGAGCAGTACCTC.

This clonotype has a handful of counts. This chain joins TRBV28 and TRBJ2-3; D is ambiguous. This CDR3 is built from 15 residues. The germline CDR1 and CDR2 sequences are MDHEN and SYDVKM. V gave up 6 bases and J gave up 4 bases, with 17 bases separating them. CDR3 in amino acids: CASRLGSNHPDTQYF. CDR3 nucleotide sequence: TGTGCCAGCAGGCTGGGTAGTAATCACCCAGATACGCAGTATTTT.

This clonotype has only a few counts. The CDR3 sequence is CAHRDGRYTEAFF. The CDR3 region has the DNA TGTGCCCACCGTGACGGTAGGTACACTGAAGCTTTCTTT. V gene TRBV10-3 combines with J gene TRBJ1-1; D call uncertain. The CDR3 extends over 13 amino acids. Trimming stripped 11 bases from V and 3 bases from J, with 16 bases between. The germline V gene has CDR1 ENHRY and CDR2 SYGVKD.

This clonotype has more than one count but fewer than ten. V and J are TRBV6-8 and TRBJ1-5, with D tentatively TRBD1 (6 bases). CDR3 length equals 13 residues. The germline V gene encodes CDR1 MNHGY and CDR2 SAAAGT. Trimming removed 10 bases from V and 11 bases from J, with 21 bases in between. The CDR3 DNA is TGTGCCACCACTTGGCCCGGGGGCAAGGCCCAGCATTTT. This sequence encodes CATTWPGGKAQHF.

In this sample, this clonotype turned up many times. The chain recombines TRBV7-2 with TRBJ1-4; a possible D gene is TRBD1 (5 bases). The CDR3 has 15 amino acids. With 0 bases removed from V and 8 bases from J, the gap between germline ends came to 13 bases. The germline V gene encodes CDR1 SGHTA and CDR2 FQGNSA. The CDR3, as DNA: TGTGCCAGCAGCTTAGCGGGAGGGGAGTGGGAAAAACTGTTTTTT. Its translation: CASSLAGGEWEKLFF.

This clonotype was seen a few times. Being one base from a much bigger clone, this may be a read error. V is TRBV20-1 and J is TRBJ2-3; the D is unclear. Germline V gene data show CDR1 as DFQATT and CDR2 as SNEGSKA (reference sequence). This CDR3 is 12 amino acids long. V lost 2 bases and J 11 bases, leaving 14 bases between the germline ends. The DNA for the CDR3 is TGCAGTGCTAGACCACAGATGCGGATGCAGTATTTT. It specifies CSARPQMRMQYF.

J is TRBJ1-1 and V is TRBV9; 7 bases map to TRBD1. CDR1 is SGDLS, CDR2 YYNGEE, per germline. This CDR3 contains 15 residues. V gave up 1 base and J gave up 11 bases; unmatched junction bases: 14. CDR3 sequence (DNA): TGTGCCAGCAGCGTAACAGGGGACCCAATAGGGTGGGCTTTCTTT. It is translated as CASSVTGDPIGWAFF.

The V gene is TRBV20-1, the J gene TRBJ2-1, with a tentative D call TRBD2 (6 bases). Germline V gene sequence: CDR1 DFQATT, CDR2 SNEGSKA (reference sequence). V lost 3 bases and J lost 3, with 21 bases in between. This CDR3 is 17 amino acids long. The CDR3: CSASPSDRFLFYNEQFF. As DNA, the CDR3 is TGCAGTGCTAGCCCTAGCGACCGCTTCCTTTTCTACAATGAGCAGTTCTTC.

This clonotype appeared a few times. J is TRBJ2-7 and V is TRBV14; 7 bases agree with TRBD1. The germline V gene encodes CDR1 SGHDN and CDR2 FVKESK. The CDR3 spans 13 residues. The J segment lost 3 bases and the V segment lost 3 bases, leaving 2 bases of the junction unmatched. CDR3 nucleotide sequence: TGTGCCAGCAGCCAGACAGGGCGCTACGAGCAGTACTTC. This codes for CASSQTGRYEQYF.

This clonotype occurred many times. J is TRBJ2-5 and V is TRBV4-1; no clear D. Trimming took off 0 bases at V and 8 bases at J, with 10 bases between the two ends. This CDR3 has 13 amino acids. Germline CDR1 MGHRA, CDR2 YSYEKL. The CDR3 here is CASSQDVGITQYF. CDR3 sequence (DNA): TGCGCCAGCAGCCAAGATGTGGGGATCACCCAGTACTTC.

This clonotype was counted only a few times. The rearrangement links TRBV12-3 or TRBV12-4 to TRBJ2-5, with a possible D match to TRBD1 (6 bases). The V and J ends lost 7 bases and 5 bases respectively, with 20 bases between them. This CDR3 contains 15 residues. Written as DNA, the CDR3 is TGTGCCAGCACCCCGGGTATAAGACAGGAGGAGACCCAGTACTTC. It is translated as CASTPGIRQEETQYF.

The table lists this clonotype with many counts. This chain links TRBV20-1 with TRBJ2-1, with TRBD2 matching 10 bases. V trimming: 6 bases; J trimming: 4 bases; junction bases outside the gene matches: 6. Looked up from germline, CDR1 is DFQATT and CDR2 is SNEGSKA (reference sequence). CDR3 length: 14 residues. The CDR3 loop reads CSAQREGTYNEQFF. CDR3 sequence (DNA): TGCAGTGCCCAGCGGGAGGGGACATACAATGAGCAGTTCTTC.

The V and J genes are TRBV30 and TRBJ2-7; 7 positions agree with TRBD1. Germline values: CDR1 GTSNPN, CDR2 SVGIG (reference sequence). Trimming at V came to 1 base and at J to 3 bases, leaving 3 bases not matched to a gene. There are 13 residues in the CDR3. The DNA for the CDR3 is TGTGCCTGGAGTGAAGGGACAGACTACGAGCAGTACTTC. Translating it yields CAWSEGTDYEQYF.

Comment on this clonotype: Since a much larger clone is just one base distant, this may be a read error. V usage is TRBV7-9 and J usage is TRBJ2-1, with D possibly TRBD2 on 6 matching bases. V was clipped by 6 bases and J by 0 bases, with 6 bases between them. Germline loops: CDR1 SEHNR, CDR2 FQNEAQ (reference sequence). The CDR3 contains 13 residues. The CDR3 bases are TGTGCCAGCAGGGAGGGCTCCTACAATGAGCAGTTCTTC. The encoded protein is CASREGSYNEQFF.

In its sample, this clonotype was seen many times. The chain carries TRBV6-1 and TRBJ1-6; 10 bases agree with TRBD1. With V trimmed by 6 bases and J by 10 bases, 15 bases remained unmatched. The CDR3 runs to 17 residues. Germline V CDR1 and CDR2: MNHNS, SASEGT. The CDR3 spells CASRTTGGAEIVSPLHF. The DNA for the CDR3 is TGTGCCAGCAGAACGACAGGGGGCGCGGAAATAGTCTCACCCCTCCACTTT.

This clonotype has a count of ten or more. The chain couples TRBV12-3 or TRBV12-4 to TRBJ2-3; 10 bases are a match to TRBD2. The CDR3 consists of 17 residues. J lost 0 bases, V lost 6 bases, and 9 bases had no gene match. For the CDR3, the DNA is TGTGCCAGCAGATTACGGACTAGCGGTTTTAGCACAGATACGCAGTATTTT. This sequence encodes CASRLRTSGFSTDTQYF.

This clonotype occurred a few times. V and J are TRBV27 and TRBJ1-5, with 12 bases aligning to TRBD1. The V and J ends lost 2 bases and 2 bases, in that order; junction bases with no gene match: 7. The CDR3 is 18 amino acids. Germline lookup yields CDR1 MNHEY and CDR2 SMNVEV (reference sequence). The CDR3 DNA sequence: TGTGCCAGCAGTTTAACGGGGGGGACAGGGGGCCGCAATCAGCCCCAGCATTTT. Translating it yields CASSLTGGTGGRNQPQHF.

Only a few counts were recorded for this clonotype. The chain couples TRBV12-3 or TRBV12-4 to TRBJ1-6, with 7 positions matching TRBD1. V lost 6 bases, J lost 1 base, and 6 bases stayed unmatched. This CDR3 is built from 16 residues. The chain's CDR3 is CASSPRQGSYNSPLHF. The CDR3 DNA sequence: TGTGCCAGCAGCCCTAGACAGGGTTCCTATAATTCACCCCTCCACTTT.

The sample holds many counts of this clonotype. The gene calls are TRBV5-1 and TRBJ2-7; maybe TRBD1 (5 bases). Germline V CDR1 and CDR2: SGHRS, YFSETQ. Trimming removed 0 bases at V and 0 bases at J, with 10 bases between. CDR3 size: 15 residues. The DNA for the CDR3 is TGCGCCAGCAGCTTGGCCCCTGACAGCTCCTACGAGCAGTACTTC. Translating gives CASSLAPDSSYEQYF.

V usage is TRBV29-1 and J usage is TRBJ1-2, with D possibly matching TRBD1 (5 bases). Germline V gene sequence: CDR1 SQVTM, CDR2 ANQGSEA. The CDR3 is 15 residues long. V lost 1 base and J lost 4, with 16 bases in between. CDR3 in DNA: TGCAGCGTTGAAGGGGGGGACGGACCATCCTATGGCTACACCTTC. Its translation is CSVEGGDGPSYGYTF.

This clonotype was counted ten times or more. The gene calls are TRBV5-5 and TRBJ1-2; unclear D gene. This CDR3 comprises 13 residues. Germline CDR1 and CDR2: SGHKS and YYEKEE (reference sequence). V was cut by 4 bases and J by 6 bases, with 13 bases left in between. The CDR3 protein is CASSQSQNHGYTF. CDR3 bases: TGTGCCAGCAGCCAAAGTCAGAACCATGGCTACACCTTC.